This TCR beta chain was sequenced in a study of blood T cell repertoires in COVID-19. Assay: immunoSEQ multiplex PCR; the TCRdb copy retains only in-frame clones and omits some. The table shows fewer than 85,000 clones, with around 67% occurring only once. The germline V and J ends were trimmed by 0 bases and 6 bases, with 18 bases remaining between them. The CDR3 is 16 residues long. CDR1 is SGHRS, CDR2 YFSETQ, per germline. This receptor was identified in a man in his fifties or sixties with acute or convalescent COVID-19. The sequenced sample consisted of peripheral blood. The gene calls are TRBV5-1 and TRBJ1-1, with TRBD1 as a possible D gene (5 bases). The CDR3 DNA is TGCGCCAGCAGCTTGGTGGCAGGGAGGATCGTCGCTGAAGCTTTCTTT. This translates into CASSLVAGRIVAEAFF.